This T cell receptor beta chain was documented in a study of beta chain features in type 1 diabetes. The whole isolated RNA underwent reverse transcription, so sequencing captured expressed TCRB transcripts. The protocol was immunoSEQ multiplex PCR, while the TCRdb copy is restricted to in-frame clones and leaves out a portion. The repertoire holds 160,000 or so clones, with roughly 59% as singletons. General study findings and limits: TCRB CDR3s were moderately but significantly shorter in Type 1 diabetes patients in all four CD4+ subsets.

On this clone itself: Antigen unknown.

V was trimmed by 0 bases and J by 10 bases, leaving 6 bases between them. This CDR3 is 11 amino acids long. From germline, CDR1 is SNHLY and CDR2 FYNNEI. The TCR originated in a man aged 25-45 years with type 1 diabetes. Sample: naive CD4+ T cells from blood. This sequence joins TRBV2 and TRBJ1-1; D remains unclear. CDR3 in amino acids: CASSEARIAFF. The CDR3 coding sequence is TGTGCCAGCAGTGAAGCAAGGATAGCTTTCTTT.